This is a list of T cell receptor beta chains from one sample in a study of hypomethylating agent response in myelodysplastic syndrome. Profiling relied on immunoSEQ multiplex PCR, and the TCRdb table lists in-frame clones only, not all of them. Among 2,900 or so clones listed, roughly 80% were seen once. The source was bone marrow, collected before or after starting hypomethylating agent treatment for myelodysplastic syndrome (not recorded which). The receptors come from a human donor with myelodysplastic syndrome. CDR3s include the opening cysteine and the closing phenylalanine or tryptophan. The D gene is left open where the match is weak. Clone size is given for some rows only: seen once, a few or many times, or a class if the clone is expanded.

size	V	J	D	DNA	CDR3
few	TRBV7-9	TRBJ1-2	.	TGTGCCAGCAGCTTTGAGGCAGACGGGGTTAACTATGGCTACACCTTC	CASSFEADGVNYGYTF
.	TRBV11-2	TRBJ2-5	TRBD2	TGTGCCAGCAGCATGGGACTAGCGGGGGGTCAAGAGACCCAGTACTTC	CASSMGLAGGQETQYF
.	TRBV6-5	TRBJ2-1	TRBD2	TGTGCCAGCGGGCTTCGCGGGGGAGACAATGAGCAGTTCTTC	CASGLRGGDNEQFF
.	TRBV10-1	TRBJ2-1	TRBD2	TGCGCCAGCAGTGAGTTTAGCGGGGGCATCAATGAGCAGTTCTTC	CASSEFSGGINEQFF
.	TRBV18	TRBJ2-1	.	TGTGCCAGCTCATTGGGACCCCCCAACTCCTACAATGAGCAGTTCTTC	CASSLGPPNSYNEQFF
.	TRBV16	TRBJ1-2	.	TGTGCCAGCAGCCAACATATCTCGGCAGGGGAATCGGTCTACACCTTC	CASSQHISAGESVYTF
.	TRBV13	TRBJ2-7	.	TGTGCCAGCAGCTACTACTCTCAGGGATCCTACGAGCAGTACTTC	CASSYYSQGSYEQYF
.	TRBV2	TRBJ2-5	TRBD2	TGTGCCAGCACCCCAAGGGGCGGGGGGGCCTCAGAGACCCAGTACTTC	CASTPRGGGASETQYF
few	TRBV14	TRBJ2-7	TRBD1	TGTGCCAGCAGGTCGGGACAGAGCTACGAGCAGTACTTC	CASRSGQSYEQYF
few	TRBV4-2	TRBJ1-2	.	TGTGCCAGCAGCCAAGAGTTAGGGGTTCGCTATGGCTACACCTTC	CASSQELGVRYGYTF
.	TRBV4-1	TRBJ1-4	.	TGCGCCAGCAGCCTAGGGGATGAAAAACTGTTTTTT	CASSLGDEKLFF
few	TRBV5-1	TRBJ2-3	.	TGCGCCAGCAGCCCAACAGCCCTAAGCACAGATACGCAGTATTTT	CASSPTALSTDTQYF